Sequencing of this T cell receptor (beta chain) was carried out in a study of quantifying T cell responses using KT2 cells. The overall study: RNA was reverse transcribed with TCR alpha and beta constant-region primers.

Trimming cost V 7 bases and J 5 bases, with 14 bases left between them. The CDR3 has 13 amino acids. Per germline, CDR1 MDHEN and CDR2 SYDVKM. A single-stranded UMI oligo with SP2 sequence was ligated to cDNA 3' ends. An equimolar mix of RC1.1 and RC1.2 primed the beta chain across TRBC1 and TRBC2. TCRdb called the UMI-ligation and nested PCR reads again in MiXCR, with one record for every CDR3 protein. Among approximately 60,000 distinct CDR3 sequences, 10% to 15% were seen once, and the ten largest hold approximately 9.4%. The sample taken for sequencing was PBMCs spiked with cells of the T cell clone KT2. The chain is built from TRBV28 and TRBJ1-2, with D tentatively TRBD1 (5 bases). This TCR derives from a human donor. The CDR3 nucleotides read TGTGCCAGCACCTGGGGCAGGGCGTATGGCTACACCTTC. The encoded protein is CASTWGRAYGYTF.